The 28 T cell receptor beta chains below come from one sample, sequenced in a study of cytomegalovirus exposure and HLA in healthy donors (TCRdb year 2017). The library was generated by the immunoSEQ multiplex PCR assay. A mixture of 60 forward primers for TCR Vbeta segments and 13 reverse primers for TCR Jbeta segments was used in the multiplex PCR. TCRdb carries this immuneACCESS record with in-frame sequences only. Its versions omit some clonotypes, under half of them owing to an unresolved V gene in the studies checked, with the rest unexplained. Counted in this sample were about 88,000 clones; over 80% of them appeared once. The top ten constitute about 2.3% of the sample. Sequencing used PBMCs. These receptors all come from a man aged 18 to 35 in good health and CMV-seronegative.

The V and J genes are TRBV7-9 and TRBJ2-1, with 12 bases that match TRBD2. J lost 6 bases, V lost 2 bases, and 8 bases had no gene match. CDR1 is SEHNR and CDR2 is FQNEAQ in the germline V gene (reference sequence). The CDR3 runs to 17 residues. In DNA form, the CDR3 reads TGTGCCAGCAGCTTAAGTCAGGGGACTAGCGGGTCCAATGAGCAGTTCTTC. Amino acid sequence: CASSLSQGTSGSNEQFF.

The rearrangement uses TRBV28 and TRBJ2-1; possibly TRBD2 for D (6 bases). Germline assignment: CDR1 MDHEN and CDR2 SYDVKM. This CDR3 is built from 14 residues. Trimming pared 10 bases from V and 3 bases from J, leaving 16 bases between. DNA for the CDR3: TGTGCCACCGGGGGTGAGGCCAACTACAATGAGCAGTTCTTC. This encodes CATGGEANYNEQFF.

The chain uses TRBV29-1 and TRBJ2-2, with 12 bases that match TRBD2. This CDR3 is built from 14 residues. In germline, CDR1 is SQVTM, CDR2 ANQGSEA. Unmatched junction bases numbered 0, after V lost 6 bases and J lost 1 base. The CDR3 sequence is CSVGLAGNTGELFF. The CDR3 nucleotides read TGCAGCGTGGGACTAGCGGGGAACACCGGGGAGCTGTTTTTT.

J is TRBJ1-5 and V is TRBV21-1; the listed D gene, TRBD1, was not tested against the DNA. TRBV21-1 is recorded as a pseudogene. This CDR3 has 17 residues. The CDR3 sequence: CASSNLSFVQLNQPQHF. In nucleotides, the CDR3 is TGTGCCAGCAGCAACCTTTCGTTCGTACAGCTGAATCAGCCCCAGCATTTT.

The chain combines TRBV7-2 with TRBJ1-4; no definite D call. This CDR3 contains 15 residues. Trimming took 1 base from V and 5 from J, leaving 11 bases between them. The V gene's germline CDR1 is SGHTA and CDR2 FQGNSA. This CDR3 is CASSLGAGLNEKLFF. As DNA, the CDR3 is TGTGCCAGCAGCTTAGGGGCAGGATTAAATGAAAAACTGTTTTTT.

V usage is TRBV6-1 and J usage is TRBJ2-4; TRBD1 might be the D (6 bases). The CDR3 is made up of 17 amino acids. Trimming cost V 4 bases and J 0 bases, with 16 bases left between them. The germline gives CDR1 MNHNS, CDR2 SASEGT. The chain's CDR3 is CASSGLDSRLAKNIQYF. The DNA for the CDR3 is TGTGCCAGCAGTGGCCTGGACAGCCGGCTAGCCAAAAACATTCAGTACTTC.

The chain's CDR3 is CASSPQGDAGNTIYF. Here the CDR3 DNA reads TGTGCCAGCAGTCCCCAGGGGGATGCTGGAAACACCATATATTTT. The J gene is TRBJ1-3, the V gene TRBV6-5; 7 bases are a match to TRBD1. The CDR3 is 15 amino acids. Unmatched junction bases numbered 6, after V lost 5 bases and J lost 2 bases. The germline V gene has CDR1 MNHEY and CDR2 SVGAGI.

The rearrangement joins TRBV28 to TRBJ2-7, with 10 positions matching TRBD1. Per germline, CDR1 MDHEN and CDR2 SYDVKM. The V and J ends lost 6 bases and 2 bases, in that order; junction bases with no gene match: 16. The CDR3 length is 18 residues. The CDR3 nucleotides are TGTGCCAGCAGCACTAAACACCCGGGACAGGGGTCCGCCTACGAGCAGTACTTC. It yields the protein CASSTKHPGQGSAYEQYF.

The chain joins TRBV27 to TRBJ2-7; 9 bases are a match to TRBD2. Germline V CDR1 and CDR2: MNHEY, SMNVEV (reference sequence). With V trimmed by 2 bases and J by 3 bases, 8 bases remained unmatched. The CDR3 totals 16 residues. CDR3 coding DNA: TGTGCCAGCAGTTTACCTAGCGGGGAGGGCGGCTACGAGCAGTACTTC. Its translation: CASSLPSGEGGYEQYF.

V and J are TRBV7-3 and TRBJ2-1; 9 nucleotides agree with TRBD2. This CDR3 has 15 amino acids. Per germline, CDR1 SGHTA and CDR2 FQGTGA. V was clipped by 2 bases and J by 4 bases; unmatched bases: 3. CDR3 bases: TGTGCCAGCAGCTTAGCGGGAGGGCAGTACAATGAGCAGTTCTTC. This sequence encodes CASSLAGGQYNEQFF.

The V and J genes are TRBV15 and TRBJ2-3; 10 nucleotides line up with TRBD1. V gave up 5 bases and J gave up 7 bases; unmatched junction bases: 9. The CDR3 is 15 residues long. Germline lookup yields CDR1 LNHNV and CDR2 YYDKDF (reference sequence). CDR3 DNA sequence: TGTGCCACCAGCCGCCCGGGACAGGGGTTGTATACGCAGTATTTT. This sequence encodes CATSRPGQGLYTQYF.

The genes are TRBV28 and TRBJ1-2; the match to TRBD1 covers 7 bases. Germline assignment: CDR1 MDHEN and CDR2 SYDVKM. CDR3 size: 11 residues. V gave up 7 bases and J gave up 9 bases; unmatched junction bases: 5. CDR3 region: CASTYRGSYTF. Written as DNA, the CDR3 is TGTGCCAGCACCTACAGGGGAAGCTACACCTTC.

CDR3 in DNA: TGTGCCAGCACCCTCAGGGCCGGAGTTAATGAAAAACTGTTTTTT. As protein: CASTLRAGVNEKLFF. The rearrangement joins TRBV6-1 to TRBJ1-4; D may be TRBD1 (5 bases). V lost 7 bases to trimming and J lost 4 bases, with 16 bases between them. The CDR3 is 15 amino acids. In germline, CDR1 is MNHNS, CDR2 SASEGT.

This chain uses TRBV4-1 with TRBJ2-2, with 7 bases that match TRBD1. This CDR3 region has 16 residues. In germline, CDR1 is MGHRA, CDR2 YSYEKL. V trimming: 6 bases; J trimming: 0 bases; junction bases outside the gene matches: 7. CDR3 loop: CASSRPGQTNTGELFF. The DNA for the CDR3 is TGCGCCAGCAGTCGACCGGGACAGACGAACACCGGGGAGCTGTTTTTT.

This clone was recorded a few times. Written as DNA, the CDR3 is TGTGCCAGCAGTCGGACACCGAACTATGGCTACACCTTC. Translation: CASSRTPNYGYTF. This rearrangement joins TRBV6-1 to TRBJ1-2; weak D call: TRBD1 (5 bases). V was pared by 5 bases and J by 2 bases, with 9 bases between. The CDR3 is 13 residues long. Looked up from germline, CDR1 is MNHNS and CDR2 is SASEGT.

The J gene is TRBJ1-3, the V gene TRBV9; D call uncertain. Germline lookup yields CDR1 SGDLS and CDR2 YYNGEE. The CDR3 has 15 residues. V lost 0 bases, J lost 2 bases, and 9 bases lay in between. The CDR3: CASSVVDTPGNTIYF. The CDR3 coding sequence is TGTGCCAGCAGCGTAGTTGACACTCCTGGAAACACCATATATTTT.

In regard to this clone: The identical CDR3 is also encoded by other nucleotide sequences in the sample. V usage is TRBV29-1 and J usage is TRBJ2-3; 13 bases line up with TRBD2. CDR1 and CDR2 (germline): SQVTM, ANQGSEA. Germline trimming cut 6 bases from V and 4 bases from J; bases unmatched to any gene: 4. The CDR3 extends over 14 amino acids. The DNA of the CDR3 is TGCAGCGTCCGACTAGCGGGAGGCTCAGATACGCAGTATTTT. Amino acid sequence: CSVRLAGGSDTQYF.

The gene calls are TRBV7-2 and TRBJ2-5, with 7 bases matching TRBD2. V was clipped by 3 bases and J by 5 bases; unmatched bases: 3. The CDR3 is 13 residues long. Germline CDR1 and CDR2: SGHTA and FQGNSA. The CDR3 DNA is TGTGCCAGCAGCTTGGGGGGGGTTGAGACCCAGTACTTC. Translation: CASSLGGVETQYF.

V usage is TRBV19 and J usage is TRBJ2-3, with D possibly matching TRBD2 (6 bases). This CDR3 has 15 amino acids. Trimming shortened V by 5 bases and J by 4 bases, and 16 bases separated the two germline ends. The V gene's germline CDR1 is LNHDA and CDR2 SQIVND (reference sequence). The CDR3 bases are TGTGCCAGTAGTCCCCGGGACTCAGTCCCAGATACGCAGTATTTT. Translation gives CASSPRDSVPDTQYF.

This chain connects TRBV18 to TRBJ1-1; no clear D gene. Germline V gene data show CDR1 as KGHSH and CDR2 as LQKENI. With 0 bases removed from V and 5 bases from J, the gap between germline ends came to 16 bases. This CDR3 is 16 amino acids long. In DNA, the CDR3 is TGTGCCAGCTCACCACCGGCCCGCGGAAAGGTGACTGAAGCTTTCTTT. Its protein product is CASSPPARGKVTEAFF.

The rearrangement links TRBV25-1 to TRBJ1-1; 10 bases fit TRBD1. Germline V gene lookup returns CDR1 MGHDK and CDR2 SYGVNS. This CDR3 is built from 16 residues. Losses at the gene ends were 3 bases for V and 5 bases for J; bases not matched to a gene: 9. CDR3 loop: CASSEHIGTGVTEAFF. The CDR3 bases are TGTGCCAGCAGTGAGCACATAGGGACAGGGGTTACTGAAGCTTTCTTT.

The genes are TRBV19 and TRBJ1-1, with D unresolved. This CDR3 has 13 amino acids. V lost 1 base and J 7 bases, leaving 10 bases between the germline ends. CDR1 is LNHDA, CDR2 SQIVND, per germline (reference sequence). This CDR3 reads CASSIARYGEAFF. DNA of the CDR3: TGTGCCAGTAGTATAGCGCGGTACGGTGAAGCTTTCTTT.

The table lists this clone with a count of one. V usage is TRBV2 and J usage is TRBJ2-7; maybe TRBD1 (6 bases). This CDR3 has 13 residues. Trimming shortened V by 8 bases and J by 3 bases, and 14 bases separated the two germline ends. CDR1 is SNHLY and CDR2 is FYNNEI in the germline V gene. CDR3 nucleotides: TGTGCCAGCTGGTCGGACAGAAGCTACGAGCAGTACTTC. Residues: CASWSDRSYEQYF.

The chain has TRBV7-2 and TRBJ1-6; maybe TRBD1 (5 bases). CDR3 size: 16 residues. The germline V gene has CDR1 SGHTA and CDR2 FQGNSA. V lost 3 bases to trimming and J lost 0 bases, with 9 bases between them. CDR3 loop: CASSFGGSSYNSPLHF. The DNA of the CDR3 is TGTGCCAGCAGCTTCGGGGGGTCCTCCTATAATTCACCCCTCCACTTT.

The chain uses TRBV28 and TRBJ1-5, with TRBD1 identical over 8 bases. Germline V lookup: CDR1 MDHEN, CDR2 SYDVKM. The CDR3 extends over 18 amino acids. The V and J ends lost 2 bases and 4 bases, in that order; junction bases with no gene match: 13. CDR3 sequence reads: CASSLMAQGALGNQPQHF. Written as DNA, the CDR3 is TGTGCCAGCAGTTTAATGGCGCAGGGGGCCCTCGGGAATCAGCCCCAGCATTTT.

The rearrangement links TRBV6-5 to TRBJ1-6, with no clear D. The CDR3 is 14 amino acids. The V end lost 6 bases, the J end lost 0 bases, and 6 bases lay between the germline ends. CDR1 is MNHEY, CDR2 SVGAGI, per germline. CDR3 sequence: CASRQSSYNSPLHF. CDR3 nucleotides: TGTGCCAGCAGACAGAGCTCCTATAATTCACCCCTCCACTTT.

On this clone itself: Other DNA sequences in the same sample also yield this CDR3. The chain employs TRBV7-9 and TRBJ2-1; a possible D gene is TRBD1 (6 bases). V dropped 6 bases and J dropped 8 bases, with 26 bases sitting between them. From germline, CDR1 is SEHNR and CDR2 FQNEAQ (reference sequence). The CDR3 sequence is 17 residues long. The CDR3 reads CASRPPARGRQIDEQFF. As DNA, the CDR3 is TGTGCCAGCAGACCCCCCGCCAGGGGTAGGCAGATAGATGAGCAGTTCTTC.

The chain is built from TRBV11-2 and TRBJ1-2; D is uncertain. The germline V and J ends were trimmed by 3 bases and 2 bases, with 7 bases remaining between them. This CDR3 contains 13 residues. Germline lookup yields CDR1 SGHAT and CDR2 FQNNGV. In DNA form, the CDR3 reads TGTGCCAGCAGCTTTACAGAAAACTATGGCTACACCTTC. Protein sequence: CASSFTENYGYTF.